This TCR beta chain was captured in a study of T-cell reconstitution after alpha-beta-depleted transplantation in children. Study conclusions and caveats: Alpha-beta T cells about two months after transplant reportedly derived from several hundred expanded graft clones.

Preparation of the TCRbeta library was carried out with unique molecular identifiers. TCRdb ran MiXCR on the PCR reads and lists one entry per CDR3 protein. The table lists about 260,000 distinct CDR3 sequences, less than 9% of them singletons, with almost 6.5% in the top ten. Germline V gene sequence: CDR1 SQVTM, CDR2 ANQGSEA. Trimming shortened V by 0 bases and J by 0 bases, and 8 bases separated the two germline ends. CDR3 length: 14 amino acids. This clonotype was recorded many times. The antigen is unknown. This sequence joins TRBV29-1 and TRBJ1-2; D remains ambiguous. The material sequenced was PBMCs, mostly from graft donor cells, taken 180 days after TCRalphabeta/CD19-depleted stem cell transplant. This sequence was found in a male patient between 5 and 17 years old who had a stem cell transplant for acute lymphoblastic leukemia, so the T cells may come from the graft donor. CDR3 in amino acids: CSVEDPESNYGYTF. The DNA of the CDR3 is TGCAGCGTTGAAGATCCAGAGTCTAACTATGGCTACACCTTC.